These 17 T cell receptor beta chains came from one sample sequenced in a study of PD-1 blockade in classical Hodgkin lymphoma. After autologous stem cell transplantation all patients relapsed, and prior brentuximab vedotin exposure differed between cohorts. The method was immunoSEQ multiplex PCR; TCRdb's version includes in-frame clones alone and lacks a portion of them. The table has around 45,000 clones, approximately 70% seen once; the top ten hold around 2.8%. Sample: peripheral blood mononuclear cells (PBMCs), taken before the second cycle of nivolumab. These receptors were collected from a human donor with classical Hodgkin lymphoma.

This rearrangement joins TRBV15 to TRBJ2-3, with D perhaps TRBD2 (7 bases). The V gene lost 0 bases and the J gene lost 1 base, with 23 bases spanning the gap. Germline values: CDR1 LNHNV, CDR2 YYDKDF (reference sequence). CDR3 length: 20 residues. CDR3 nucleotide sequence: TGTGCCACCAGCAGAGATTATGGGGGGGGCCACACCTGGGGCACAGATACGCAGTATTTT. It specifies CATSRDYGGGHTWGTDTQYF. The full variable domain, its missing parts supplied by reference TRBV15 and TRBJ2-3, is DAMVIQNPRYQVTQFGKPVTLSCSQTLNHNVMYWYQQKSSQAPKLLFHYYDKDFNNEADTPDNFQSRRPNTSFCFLDIRSPGLGDTAMYLCATSRDYGGGHTWGTDTQYFGPGTRLTVL.

This chain connects TRBV19 to TRBJ1-1; D call uncertain. From germline, CDR1 is LNHDA and CDR2 SQIVND (reference sequence). There are 13 residues in the CDR3. Between the trimmed V and J ends, which lost 0 bases and 5 bases, there was a span of 7 bases. The CDR3 is CASSIDLQTEAFF. For the CDR3, the DNA is TGTGCCAGTAGTATAGATCTTCAGACTGAAGCTTTCTTT.

V is TRBV4-2 and J is TRBJ2-4, with a weak D call TRBD2 (5 bases). The V end was cut by 4 bases, the J end by 1 base, with 14 bases between. The V gene's germline CDR1 is LGHNA and CDR2 YNFKEQ. The CDR3 spans 16 residues. The DNA of the CDR3 is TGTGCCAGCAGCCTTCAAAATACGGGGGCCAAAAACATTCAGTACTTC. It is translated as CASSLQNTGAKNIQYF.

This chain joins TRBV4-3 and TRBJ1-3; 8 positions match TRBD1. Germline CDR1 reads LGHNA; CDR2 reads YSLEER. This CDR3 spans 16 amino acids. Losses at the gene ends were 0 bases for V and 1 base for J; bases not matched to a gene: 2. CDR3 amino acids: CASSQDRTGSGNTIYF. The CDR3 DNA follows: TGCGCCAGCAGCCAAGACAGGACAGGGTCTGGAAACACCATATATTTT.

This clone was seen only a few times. The chain is built from TRBV6-5 and TRBJ2-2; unclear D gene. The V and J ends lost 6 bases and 4 bases respectively, with 15 bases between them. Germline lookup yields CDR1 MNHEY and CDR2 SVGAGI. This CDR3 is 15 amino acids long. The CDR3 loop is CASRSTQEITGELFF. In DNA form, the CDR3 reads TGTGCCAGCAGGAGTACTCAGGAAATCACCGGGGAGCTGTTTTTT.

This clone was counted a few times. At one boundary the junction diverges from the germline segment, which might be a read error. This chain uses TRBV27 with TRBJ2-5; D is tentatively TRBD1 or TRBD2 (6 bases each). The germline V gene has CDR1 MNHEY and CDR2 SMNVEV (reference sequence). The CDR3 sequence is 18 residues long. The CDR3, as DNA: TGTGCCAGCAGTTTATCGATTCGGGGGCCCTTAAACCAAGGGACCCAGTACTTC. Translating gives CASSLSIRGPLNQGTQYF.

In its sample, this clone was seen a few times. The chain combines TRBV28 with TRBJ2-1; D may be TRBD2 (7 bases). Germline loops: CDR1 MDHEN, CDR2 SYDVKM. Deletions cut 7 bases from V and 2 bases from J, with 18 bases between. This CDR3 has 16 amino acids. The CDR3 bases are TGTGCCAGCACCCTCTCAACGGGGGGCCCCTACAATGAGCAGTTCTTC. Its translation: CASTLSTGGPYNEQFF.

This chain connects TRBV11-2 to TRBJ2-1; TRBD2 might be the D (5 bases). The CDR3 is made up of 16 amino acids. V lost 1 base and J 9 bases, leaving 19 bases between the germline ends. The germline V gene encodes CDR1 SGHAT and CDR2 FQNNGV. The CDR3 nucleotides read TGTGCCAGCAGCTTAGGCCCAGCGGCGGACTTAGGTGAGCAGTTCTTC. Its translation: CASSLGPAADLGEQFF.

The chain is built from TRBV27 and TRBJ2-1, with D maybe TRBD2 (5 bases). The CDR3 covers 18 residues. The V gene's germline CDR1 is MNHEY and CDR2 SMNVEV (reference sequence). V dropped 6 bases and J dropped 0 bases, with 21 bases sitting between them. This CDR3 reads CASSTYKIAYSSYNEQFF. In nucleotides, the CDR3 is TGTGCCAGCAGCACGTACAAAATAGCGTACAGCTCCTACAATGAGCAGTTCTTC.

The V and J genes are TRBV5-4 and TRBJ2-7; D is undetermined. The CDR3 extends over 13 amino acids. The germline V and J ends were trimmed by 0 bases and 7 bases, with 11 bases remaining between them. Germline loops: CDR1 SGHNT, CDR2 YYREEE (reference sequence). CDR3 sequence: CASSLVSLEEQYF. The CDR3 coding sequence is TGTGCCAGCAGCTTGGTCTCCCTTGAAGAGCAGTACTTC.

The V and J genes are TRBV28 and TRBJ2-7; 8 positions agree with TRBD1. With 6 bases clipped from V and 2 bases from J, the junction kept 0 bases outside the gene matches. This CDR3 is built from 12 residues. Germline assignment: CDR1 MDHEN and CDR2 SYDVKM. The CDR3 reads CASRDRAYEQYF. CDR3 nucleotides: TGTGCCAGCAGGGACAGGGCCTACGAGCAGTACTTC.

The chain joins TRBV6-1 to TRBJ1-1, with D unresolved. V gave up 7 bases and J gave up 0 bases, with 9 bases separating them. Germline loops: CDR1 MNHNS, CDR2 SASEGT. This CDR3 has 13 amino acids. Here the CDR3 reads CASISGMNTEAFF. CDR3 sequence (DNA): TGTGCCAGCATTTCGGGGATGAACACTGAAGCTTTCTTT.

This chain joins TRBV7-3 and TRBJ2-1, with 8 bases that match TRBD2. The J segment lost 2 bases and the V segment lost 1 base, leaving 4 bases of the junction unmatched. This CDR3 region has 16 residues. The germline gives CDR1 SGHTA, CDR2 FQGTGA. The CDR3, as DNA: TGTGCCAGCAGCTTAATGGCGGGGGGTACCTACAATGAGCAGTTCTTC. Its translation is CASSLMAGGTYNEQFF.

The V gene is TRBV19, the J gene TRBJ1-5; no reliable D call. This CDR3 is 14 amino acids long. Trimming stripped 10 bases from V and 0 bases from J, with 13 bases between. Germline V CDR1 and CDR2: LNHDA, SQIVND (reference sequence). DNA of the CDR3: TGTGCCACATCGACCGATTATAGCAATCAGCCCCAGCATTTT. Its translation is CATSTDYSNQPQHF. Full variable domain (remainder filled in from reference TRBV19 and TRBJ1-5): DGGITQSPKYLFRKEGQNVTLSCEQNLNHDAMYWYRQDPGQGLRLIYYSQIVNDFQKGDIAEGYSVSREKKESFPLTVTSAQKNPTAFYLCATSTDYSNQPQHFGDGTRLSIL.

The rearrangement links TRBV4-1 to TRBJ1-2; 8 nucleotides agree with TRBD1. Per the germline V gene, CDR1 is MGHRA and CDR2 is YSYEKL. The CDR3 length is 17 residues. After removal of 1 base from V and 2 bases from J, the junction contained 9 bases not matched to a gene. The CDR3 nucleotides read TGCGCCAGCAGCCAAGTCCAATCGGCAGGGGGCAACTATGGCTACACCTTC. Its protein product is CASSQVQSAGGNYGYTF.

The chain combines TRBV27 with TRBJ2-3; 9 nucleotides align to TRBD2. Germline lookup yields CDR1 MNHEY and CDR2 SMNVEV (reference sequence). V lost 7 bases to trimming and J lost 2 bases; unmatched junction nucleotides: 13. The CDR3 runs to 17 residues. This CDR3 reads CASNRRRLAGFTDTQYF. The CDR3 coding sequence is TGTGCCAGCAATCGAAGACGGCTAGCGGGGTTCACAGATACGCAGTATTTT.

The rearrangement links TRBV4-3 to TRBJ1-3; no firm D call. The CDR3 runs to 15 residues. With 1 base removed from V and 7 bases from J, the gap between germline ends came to 14 bases. Per the germline V gene, CDR1 is LGHNA and CDR2 is YSLEER. The CDR3 sequence is CASSQGKTLGNTIYF. CDR3 in DNA: TGCGCCAGCAGCCAAGGGAAAACATTGGGTAACACCATATATTTT.